This T cell receptor (beta chain) was captured by sequencing in a study of graft-versus-host responses after intestinal transplantation. As for the study in general: Induction using anti-thymocyte globulin, followed by tacrolimus and steroids for two to three years, was given to all recipients.

A note on this clone: The antigen remains undetermined.

Deletions cut 0 bases from V and 3 bases from J, with 14 bases between. Germline lookup yields CDR1 MGHRA and CDR2 YSYEKL. The CDR3 is 16 residues long. The study, taken as a whole, reports: GvH clones surfaced in recipient marrow, some emerging earlier in ileum or blood.

Sequenced by immunoSEQ multiplex PCR; TCRdb stores in-frame clones only, minus some. Of around 90,000 clones listed, around 93% are singletons. The material was unstimulated CD4+ T cells sorted from spleen or lymph node cells, obtained before transplant. The chain employs TRBV4-1 and TRBJ1-2; no definite D call. The TCR comes from a human donor who was the organ donor for an intestinal transplant. In DNA, the CDR3 is TGCGCCAGCAGCCAAGATCTAGGGCGGGATTACTATGGCTACACCTTC. Protein sequence: CASSQDLGRDYYGYTF.